This note documents a single T cell receptor (beta chain) sequence. Germline CDR1 and CDR2: SGHTA and FQGTGA. The CDR3 length is 16 residues. With 5 bases clipped from V and 6 bases from J, the junction kept 9 bases outside the gene matches. The record originates from a study of blood T cell repertoires in COVID-19. Produced via immunoSEQ multiplex PCR; TCRdb's table is partial and in-frame only. Seen here are approximately 75,000 clones, about 85% observed once, and the top ten hold about 13%. This chain joins TRBV7-3 and TRBJ2-2; 10 nucleotides match TRBD2. The clonotype comes from a man aged 50 to 60 with COVID-19, enrolled during active disease. Sequencing was carried out using peripheral blood. The CDR3 nucleotides are TGTGCCAGCAGCCCATCTCTAGCGGGAGTGTCCGGGGAGCTGTTTTTT. It yields the protein CASSPSLAGVSGELFF.